These T cell receptor beta chains were read from a single sample in a study of OX40 agonist ivuxolimab in advanced cancers. Assay used: immunoSEQ multiplex PCR; TCRdb lists only in-frame clones, some missing. The data show about 54,000 clones, with around four fifths seen just once and 1.2% held by the top ten. This sample comprised CD4+ or CD8+ T cells sorted from blood, obtained in a trial of the OX40 agonist ivuxolimab. These receptors all come from an adult with an advanced solid tumor such as melanoma, head and neck, liver or kidney cancer. The conserved cysteine and the conserved F or W are not part of the CDR3 here.

v_call: TRBV5-1; cdr3_aa: ASSFNQGDNSPLH
v_call: TRBV27; cdr3_aa: ASSGTLNSPLH
v_call: TRBV5-1; cdr3_aa: ASSPGTGEETQY
v_call: TRBV19; cdr3_aa: ASSMRFVVWNTEAF
v_call: TRBV28; cdr3_aa: ASSFVSNYGYT
v_call: TRBV7-2; cdr3_aa: ASSLAGVNNEQF
v_call: TRBV6-6; cdr3_aa: ASSFRGTDGYT
v_call: TRBV19; cdr3_aa: ASSTDRPSNGYT
v_call: TRBV27; cdr3_aa: ASSFRPNTEAF
v_call: TRBV6-1; cdr3_aa: ASSSGGTDTQY